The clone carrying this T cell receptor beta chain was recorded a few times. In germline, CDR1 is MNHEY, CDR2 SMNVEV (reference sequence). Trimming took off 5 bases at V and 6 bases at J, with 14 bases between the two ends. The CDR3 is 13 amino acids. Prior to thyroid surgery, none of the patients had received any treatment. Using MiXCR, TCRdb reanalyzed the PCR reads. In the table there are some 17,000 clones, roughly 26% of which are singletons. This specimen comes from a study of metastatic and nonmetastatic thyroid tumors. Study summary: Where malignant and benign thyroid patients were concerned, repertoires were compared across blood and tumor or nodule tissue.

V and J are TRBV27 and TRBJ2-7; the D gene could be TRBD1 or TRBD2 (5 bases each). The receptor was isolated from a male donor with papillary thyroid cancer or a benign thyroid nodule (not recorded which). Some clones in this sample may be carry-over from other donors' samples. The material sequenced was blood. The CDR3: CASSLGELGEQYF. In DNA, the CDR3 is TGTGCCAGCAGTCTGGGGGAATTGGGCGAGCAGTACTTC.